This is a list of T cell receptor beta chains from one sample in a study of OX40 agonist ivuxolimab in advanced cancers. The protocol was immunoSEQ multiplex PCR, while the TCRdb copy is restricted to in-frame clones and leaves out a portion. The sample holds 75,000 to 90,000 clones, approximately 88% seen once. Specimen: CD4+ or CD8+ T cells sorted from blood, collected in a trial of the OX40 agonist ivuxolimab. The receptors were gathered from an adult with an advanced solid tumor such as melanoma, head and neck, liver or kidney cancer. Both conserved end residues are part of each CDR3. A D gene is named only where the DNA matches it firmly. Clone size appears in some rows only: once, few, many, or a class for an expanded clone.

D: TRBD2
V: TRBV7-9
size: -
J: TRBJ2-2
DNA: TGTGCCAGCAGCCCTAGGACTAGCGTGCTAAACACCGGGGAGCTGTTTTTT
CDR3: CASSPRTSVLNTGELFF

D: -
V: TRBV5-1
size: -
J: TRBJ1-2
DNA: TGCGCCAGCAGCCCTGAGGGGGGCGCTCGCTATGGCTACACCTTC
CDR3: CASSPEGGARYGYTF

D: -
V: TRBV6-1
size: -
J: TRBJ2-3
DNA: TGTGCCAGCGAACGGGGCCTCACAGATACGCAGTATTTT
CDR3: CASERGLTDTQYF

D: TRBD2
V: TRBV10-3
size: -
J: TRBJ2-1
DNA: TGTGCCATCAGTGAGTCGAGGGCGGGAGTCACCAATGAGCAGTTCTTC
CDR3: CAISESRAGVTNEQFF

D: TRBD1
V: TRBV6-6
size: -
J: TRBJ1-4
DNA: TGTGCCAGCAGCCTGACAGGGACGCGAGAAAAACTGTTTTTT
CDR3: CASSLTGTREKLFF

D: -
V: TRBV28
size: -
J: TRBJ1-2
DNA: TGTGCCAGCACCCTCCCCGGGGGGGCGGGTAACTATGGCTACACCTTC
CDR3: CASTLPGGAGNYGYTF

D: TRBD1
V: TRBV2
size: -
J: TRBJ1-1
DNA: TGTGCCAGCAGTGGACAGGGGAACACTGAAGCTTTCTTT
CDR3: CASSGQGNTEAFF

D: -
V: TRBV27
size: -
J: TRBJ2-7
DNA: TGTGCCAGCAGAAGCACAGGTCTCTCCTACGAGCAGTACTTC
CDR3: CASRSTGLSYEQYF

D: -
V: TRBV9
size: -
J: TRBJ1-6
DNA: TGTGCCAGCAGCCCCGGGATGGCAAATTCACCCCTCCACTTT
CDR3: CASSPGMANSPLHF

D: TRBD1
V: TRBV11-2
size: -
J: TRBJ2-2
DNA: TGTGCCAGCAGCTTAGGGACAGTTTGGGGACAGGGCAACACCGGGGAGCTGTTTTTT
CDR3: CASSLGTVWGQGNTGELFF

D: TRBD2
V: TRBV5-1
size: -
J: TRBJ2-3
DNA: TGCGCCAGCAGGTGGGCGGGAGTTGGAACAGATACGCAGTATTTT
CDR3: CASRWAGVGTDTQYF

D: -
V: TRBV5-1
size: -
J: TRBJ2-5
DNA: TGCGCCAGCAGCTGGGCGCCTAGCAAAGAGACCCAGTACTTC
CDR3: CASSWAPSKETQYF

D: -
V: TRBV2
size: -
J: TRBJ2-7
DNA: TGTGCCAGCAATAGGAATCCCTCCTACGAGCAGTACTTC
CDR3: CASNRNPSYEQYF

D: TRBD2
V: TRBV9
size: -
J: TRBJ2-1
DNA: TGTGCCAGCAGCGTAGGTGGCGGGAGAGACTACAATGAGCAGTTCTTC
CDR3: CASSVGGGRDYNEQFF

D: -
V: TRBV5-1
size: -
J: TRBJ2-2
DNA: TGCGCCAGCAGCTTGGGGGTCGTTGGGAACACCGGGGAGCTGTTTTTT
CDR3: CASSLGVVGNTGELFF

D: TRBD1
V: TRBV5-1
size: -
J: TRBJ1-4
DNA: TGCGCCCCGGGGACAGGGGAAAGGGAAAAACTGTTTTTT
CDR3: CAPGTGEREKLFF

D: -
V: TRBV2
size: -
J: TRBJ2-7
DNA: TGTGCCAGCAGTGATCGATCACTCCGCAGCGAGCAGTACTTC
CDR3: CASSDRSLRSEQYF

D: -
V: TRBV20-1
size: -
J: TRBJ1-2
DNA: TGCAGTGCTTTCTTCGATGGCTACACCTTC
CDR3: CSAFFDGYTF

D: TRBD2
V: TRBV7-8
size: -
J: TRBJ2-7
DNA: TGTGCCAGCAGCTTAGAGGCTAGCGGGGGGTACGAGCAGTACTTC
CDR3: CASSLEASGGYEQYF

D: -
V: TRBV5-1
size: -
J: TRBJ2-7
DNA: TGCGCCAGCAGCCCTTCCGGACGGGACTACGAGCAGTACTTC
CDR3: CASSPSGRDYEQYF

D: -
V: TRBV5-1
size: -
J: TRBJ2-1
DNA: TGCGCCAGCAGCTTGGTGGCGGACAAACGTAATGAGCAGTTCTTC
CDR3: CASSLVADKRNEQFF

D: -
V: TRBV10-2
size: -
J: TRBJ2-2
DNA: TGCGCCAGCAGCAAGGGGGCCGGGGAGCTGTTTTTT
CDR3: CASSKGAGELFF

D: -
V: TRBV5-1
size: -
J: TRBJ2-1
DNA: TGCGCCAGCAGCGAACAGGCTGGGAATGAGCAGTTCTTC
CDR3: CASSEQAGNEQFF

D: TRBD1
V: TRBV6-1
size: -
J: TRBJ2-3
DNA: TGTGCCAGCAGTGAAGGTGGAAGGGGGCTTAGCACAGATACGCAGTATTTT
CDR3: CASSEGGRGLSTDTQYF

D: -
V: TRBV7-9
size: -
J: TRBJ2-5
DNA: TGTGCCAGCAGCTTAGGAGGGGGAGAGACCCAGTACTTC
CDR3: CASSLGGGETQYF

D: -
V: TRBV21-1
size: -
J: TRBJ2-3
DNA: TGTGCCAGCAACCTTGGGACTAGCGGTAACACAGATACGCAGTATTTT
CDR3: CASNLGTSGNTDTQYF

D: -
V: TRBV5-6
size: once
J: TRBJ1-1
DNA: TGTGCCAGCAGCTTCGGACTTCACACTGAAGCTTTCTTT
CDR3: CASSFGLHTEAFF

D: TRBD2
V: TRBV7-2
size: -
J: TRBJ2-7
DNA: TGTGCCAGCAGTCGTTATTCCGGGACTACCAACGAGCAGTACTTC
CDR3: CASSRYSGTTNEQYF

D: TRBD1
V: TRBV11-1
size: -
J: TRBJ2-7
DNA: TGTGCCAGCAGATCCGGGACAGGCGTTTCCTACGAGCAGTACTTC
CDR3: CASRSGTGVSYEQYF

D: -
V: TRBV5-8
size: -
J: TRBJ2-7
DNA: TGTGCCAGCAGCTTAGCGGCAGCGCGATACGAGCAGTACTTC
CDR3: CASSLAAARYEQYF

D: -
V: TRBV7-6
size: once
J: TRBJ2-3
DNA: TGTGCCAGCAGCCCCACTATAGGAGTGGGTGATACGCAGTATTTT
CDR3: CASSPTIGVGDTQYF

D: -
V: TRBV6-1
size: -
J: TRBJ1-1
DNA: TGTGCCAGCCCCCGGGCATTGAACACTGAAGCTTTCTTT
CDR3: CASPRALNTEAFF

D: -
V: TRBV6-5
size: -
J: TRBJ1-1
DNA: TGTGCCAGCAGTTCAATGAACACTGAAGCTTTCTTT
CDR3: CASSSMNTEAFF

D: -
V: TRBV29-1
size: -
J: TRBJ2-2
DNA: TGCAGCGTTGGAGGGGCGTCGACCGGGGAGCTGTTTTTT
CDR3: CSVGGASTGELFF

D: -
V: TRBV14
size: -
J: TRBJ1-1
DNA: TGTGCCAGCAGCCTCCTGGAGGAAACTGAAGCTTTCTTT
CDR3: CASSLLEETEAFF

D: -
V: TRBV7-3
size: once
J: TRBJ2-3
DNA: TGTGCCAGCAGCGATGTTACACCGGGCATAGATACGCAGTATTTT
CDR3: CASSDVTPGIDTQYF

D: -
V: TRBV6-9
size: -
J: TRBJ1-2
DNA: TGTGCCAGCAGTTACGCAGGGGCCTACACCTTC
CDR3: CASSYAGAYTF

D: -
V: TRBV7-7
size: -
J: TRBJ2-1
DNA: TGTGCTAGCAGCTTAGGGGCGGATCACAATGAGCAGTTCTTC
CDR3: CASSLGADHNEQFF

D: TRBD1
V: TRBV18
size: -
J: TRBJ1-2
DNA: TGTGCCAGCCAACAAACCCCCGGGACAGGGGGCCCCGATGGCTACACCTTC
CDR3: CASQQTPGTGGPDGYTF

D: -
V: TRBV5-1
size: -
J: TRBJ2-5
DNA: TGCGCCAGCAGCTTGGAGTCGGGGGCCCAGTACTTC
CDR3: CASSLESGAQYF

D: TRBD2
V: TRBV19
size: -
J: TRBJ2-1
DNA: TGTGCCAGTAGTGGGCGGGGGGGCATGAATGAGCAGTTCTTC
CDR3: CASSGRGGMNEQFF